Reported below is one T cell receptor (beta chain). A junction boundary mismatches the germline segment, possibly from a read error. Other DNA variants within this sample encode the same CDR3. The sample belongs to a study of radiotherapy plus CTLA-4 blockade in lung cancer. Profiling relied on immunoSEQ multiplex PCR, and the TCRdb table lists in-frame clones only, not all of them. The sample has roughly 50,000 clones, 75% to 85% seen once; the top ten hold approximately 3.3%. Focal radiation plus CTLA-4 blockade with ipilimumab was given to patients with chemo-refractory metastatic non-small-cell lung cancer. The CDR3 is 14 amino acids. Germline CDR1 and CDR2: LGHNT and FRNRAP.

This receptor was identified in a human donor with non-small cell lung cancer who had stable disease on radiotherapy plus ipilimumab. The sequencing used peripheral blood, collected from a patient treated with radiotherapy plus ipilimumab. V and J are TRBV12-5 and TRBJ2-3, with TRBD1 matching over 10 bases. The CDR3: CASGSGQGSDTQYF. The CDR3 DNA is TGTGCTAGTGGTTCGGGACAGGGGTCAGACACGCAGTATTTT.